The T cell receptor (beta chain) described here comes from a study of shared clonotypes between healthy human individuals. About the study: Each donor's CD8 memory used one plate, CD8 naive two, each CD4 subset three.

Points from the study as a whole: Depth was large, yet rarefaction showed that sorted-subset sequencing was incomplete. Across subsets, estimated richness was generally greater for naive than for memory populations.

A remark on this clone: Its matching antigen is unknown.

The length of the CDR3 is 13 residues. Trimming shortened V by 4 bases and J by 7 bases, and 11 bases separated the two germline ends. From germline, CDR1 is SEHNR and CDR2 FQNEAQ (reference sequence). Repertoires were generated with immunoSEQ multiplex PCR, while TCRdb's copy carries only in-frame clones and drops some. The sample holds about 1 million clones, 60% to 80% seen once. The chain has TRBV7-9 and TRBJ1-5, with a possible D match to TRBD1 (5 bases). This TCR came from a man younger than 35 in good health. What was sequenced was memory CD4+ T cells sorted from blood. The sample's subset: CD45RA-negative fraction. The CDR3 spells CASSSGGGQPQHF. The CDR3 DNA is TGTGCCAGCAGCTCCGGGGGTGGCCAGCCCCAGCATTTT. Combining the CDR3 with reference TRBV7-9 and TRBJ1-5 gives the whole variable domain DTGVSQNPRHKITKRGQNVTFRCDPISEHNRLYWYRQTLGQGPEFLTYFQNEAQLEKSRLLSDRFSAERPKGSFSTLEIQRTEQGDSAMYLCASSSGGGQPQHFGDGTRLSIL.